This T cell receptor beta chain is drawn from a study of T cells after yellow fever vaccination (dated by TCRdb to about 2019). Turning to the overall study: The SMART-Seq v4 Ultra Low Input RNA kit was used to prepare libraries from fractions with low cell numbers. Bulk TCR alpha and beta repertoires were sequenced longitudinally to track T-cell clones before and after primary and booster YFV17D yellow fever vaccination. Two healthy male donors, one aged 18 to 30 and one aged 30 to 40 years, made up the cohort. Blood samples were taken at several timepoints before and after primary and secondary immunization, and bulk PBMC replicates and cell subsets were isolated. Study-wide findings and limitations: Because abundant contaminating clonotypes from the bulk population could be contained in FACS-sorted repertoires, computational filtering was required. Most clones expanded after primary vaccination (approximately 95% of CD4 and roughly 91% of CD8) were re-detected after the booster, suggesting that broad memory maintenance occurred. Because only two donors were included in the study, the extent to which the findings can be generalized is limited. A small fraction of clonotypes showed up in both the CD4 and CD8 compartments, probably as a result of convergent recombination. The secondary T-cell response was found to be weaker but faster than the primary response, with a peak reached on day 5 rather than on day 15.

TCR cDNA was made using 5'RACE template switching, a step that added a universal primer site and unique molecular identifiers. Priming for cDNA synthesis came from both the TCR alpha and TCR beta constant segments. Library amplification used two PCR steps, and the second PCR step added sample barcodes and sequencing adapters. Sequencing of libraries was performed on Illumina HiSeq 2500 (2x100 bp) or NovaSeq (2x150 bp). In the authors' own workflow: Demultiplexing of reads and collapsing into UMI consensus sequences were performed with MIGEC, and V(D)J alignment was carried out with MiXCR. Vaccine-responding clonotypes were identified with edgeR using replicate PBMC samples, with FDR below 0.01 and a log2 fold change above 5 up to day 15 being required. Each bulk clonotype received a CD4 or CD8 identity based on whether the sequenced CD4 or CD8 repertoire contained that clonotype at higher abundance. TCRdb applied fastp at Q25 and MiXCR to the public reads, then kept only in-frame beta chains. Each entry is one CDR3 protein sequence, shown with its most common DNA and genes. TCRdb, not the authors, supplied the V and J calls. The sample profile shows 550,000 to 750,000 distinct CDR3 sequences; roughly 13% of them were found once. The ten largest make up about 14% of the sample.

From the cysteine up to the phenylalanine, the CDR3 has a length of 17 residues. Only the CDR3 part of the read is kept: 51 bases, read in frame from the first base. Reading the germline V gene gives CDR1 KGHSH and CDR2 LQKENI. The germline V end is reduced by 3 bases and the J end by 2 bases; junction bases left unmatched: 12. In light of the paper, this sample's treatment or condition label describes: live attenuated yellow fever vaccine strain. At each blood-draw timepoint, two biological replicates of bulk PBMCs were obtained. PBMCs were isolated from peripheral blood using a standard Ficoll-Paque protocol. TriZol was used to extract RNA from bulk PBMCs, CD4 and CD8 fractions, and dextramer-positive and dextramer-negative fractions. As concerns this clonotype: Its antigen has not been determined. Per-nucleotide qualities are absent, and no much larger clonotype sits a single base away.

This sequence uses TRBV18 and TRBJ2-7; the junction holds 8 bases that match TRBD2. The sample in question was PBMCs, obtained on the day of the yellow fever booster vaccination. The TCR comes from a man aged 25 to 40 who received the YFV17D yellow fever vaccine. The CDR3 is CASSPPGFSGNPYEQYF. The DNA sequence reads TGTGCCAGCTCACCCCCTGGGTTTAGCGGGAACCCCTACGAGCAGTACTTC.